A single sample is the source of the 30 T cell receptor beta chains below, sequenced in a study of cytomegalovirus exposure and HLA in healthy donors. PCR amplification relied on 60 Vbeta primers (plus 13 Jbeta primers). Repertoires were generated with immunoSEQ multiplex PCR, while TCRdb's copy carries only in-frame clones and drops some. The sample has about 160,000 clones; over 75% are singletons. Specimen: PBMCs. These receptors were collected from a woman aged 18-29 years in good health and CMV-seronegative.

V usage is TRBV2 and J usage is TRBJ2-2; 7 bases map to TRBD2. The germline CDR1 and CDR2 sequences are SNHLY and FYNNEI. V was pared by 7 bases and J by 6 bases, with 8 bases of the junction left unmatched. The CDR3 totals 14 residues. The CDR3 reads CASTYFRGAGELFF. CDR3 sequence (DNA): TGTGCCAGCACTTATTTTCGGGGGGCCGGGGAGCTGTTTTTT.

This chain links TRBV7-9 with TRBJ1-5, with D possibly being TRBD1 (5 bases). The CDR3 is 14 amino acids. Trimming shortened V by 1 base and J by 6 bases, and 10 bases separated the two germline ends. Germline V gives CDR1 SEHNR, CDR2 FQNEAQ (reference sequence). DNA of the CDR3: TGTGCCAGCAGCTTAGGCGGTCAGGGTCAGCCCCAGCATTTT. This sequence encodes CASSLGGQGQPQHF.

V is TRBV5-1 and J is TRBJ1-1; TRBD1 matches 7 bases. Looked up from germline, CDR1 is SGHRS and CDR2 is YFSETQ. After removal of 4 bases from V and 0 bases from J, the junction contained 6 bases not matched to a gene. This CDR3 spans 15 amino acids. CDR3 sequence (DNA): TGCGCCAGCAGCACAGGACAGGACTTGAACACTGAAGCTTTCTTT. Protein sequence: CASSTGQDLNTEAFF.

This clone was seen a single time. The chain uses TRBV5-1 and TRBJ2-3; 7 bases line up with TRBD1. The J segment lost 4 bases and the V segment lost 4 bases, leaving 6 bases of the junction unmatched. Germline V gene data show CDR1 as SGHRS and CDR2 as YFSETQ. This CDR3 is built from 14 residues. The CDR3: CASSSTGVADTQYF. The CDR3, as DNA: TGCGCCAGCAGCAGCACAGGGGTGGCAGATACGCAGTATTTT.

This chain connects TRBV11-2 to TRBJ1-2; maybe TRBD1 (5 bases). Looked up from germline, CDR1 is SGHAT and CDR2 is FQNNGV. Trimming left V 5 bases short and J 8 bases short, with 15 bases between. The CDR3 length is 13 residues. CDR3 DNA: TGTGCCAGCAGCGCAACAGGTTTAGGCGGCTACACCTTC. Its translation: CASSATGLGGYTF. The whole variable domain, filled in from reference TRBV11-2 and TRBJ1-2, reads EAGVAQSPRYKIIEKRQSVAFWCNPISGHATLYWYQQILGQGPKLLIQFQNNGVVDDSQLPKDRFSAERLKGVDSTLKIQPAKLEDSAVYLCASSATGLGGYTFGSGTRLTVV.

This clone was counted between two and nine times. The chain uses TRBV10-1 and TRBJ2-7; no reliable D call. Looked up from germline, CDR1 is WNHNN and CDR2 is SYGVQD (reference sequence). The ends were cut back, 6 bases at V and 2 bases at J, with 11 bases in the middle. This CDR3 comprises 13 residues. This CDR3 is CASSPGPTYEQYF. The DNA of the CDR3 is TGCGCCAGCAGCCCGGGTCCTACCTACGAGCAGTACTTC.

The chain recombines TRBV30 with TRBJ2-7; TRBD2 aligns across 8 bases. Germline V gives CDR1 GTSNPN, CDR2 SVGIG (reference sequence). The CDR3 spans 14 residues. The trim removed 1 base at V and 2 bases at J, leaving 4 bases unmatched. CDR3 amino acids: CAWSGLAGTYEQYF. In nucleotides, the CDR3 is TGTGCCTGGAGTGGATTAGCGGGGACCTACGAGCAGTACTTC.

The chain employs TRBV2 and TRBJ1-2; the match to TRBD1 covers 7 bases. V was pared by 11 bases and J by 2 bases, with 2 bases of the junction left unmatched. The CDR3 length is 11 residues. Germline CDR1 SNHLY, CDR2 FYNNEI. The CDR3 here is CAWTGNYGYTF. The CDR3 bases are TGTGCCTGGACAGGCAACTATGGCTACACCTTC.

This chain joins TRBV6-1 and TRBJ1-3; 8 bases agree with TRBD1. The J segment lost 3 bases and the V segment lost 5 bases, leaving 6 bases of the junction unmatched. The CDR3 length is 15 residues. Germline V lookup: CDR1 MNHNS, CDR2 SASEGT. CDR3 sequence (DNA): TGTGCCAGCAGTCATACAGGGGGAAATGGAAACACCATATATTTT. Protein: CASSHTGGNGNTIYF.

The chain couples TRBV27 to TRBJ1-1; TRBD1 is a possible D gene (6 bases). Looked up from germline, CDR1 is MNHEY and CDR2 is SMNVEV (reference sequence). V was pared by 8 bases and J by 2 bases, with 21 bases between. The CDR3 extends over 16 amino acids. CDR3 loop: CASHDILTGQNTEAFF. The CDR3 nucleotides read TGTGCCAGCCACGATATTCTGACAGGACAAAACACTGAAGCTTTCTTT.

CDR3 sequence: CASSWGRGYGYTF. CDR3 sequence (DNA): TGTGCCAGTAGTTGGGGCAGAGGCTATGGCTACACCTTC. The chain carries TRBV19 and TRBJ1-2; possibly TRBD1 for D (5 bases). The V gene lost 5 bases and the J gene lost 4 bases, with 11 bases spanning the gap. The CDR3 is 13 amino acids. Germline values: CDR1 LNHDA, CDR2 SQIVND (reference sequence).

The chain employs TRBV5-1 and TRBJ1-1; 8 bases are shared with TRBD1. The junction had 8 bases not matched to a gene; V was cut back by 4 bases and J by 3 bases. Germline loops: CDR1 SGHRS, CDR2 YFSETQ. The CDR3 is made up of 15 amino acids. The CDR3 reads CASSALQGAHTEAFF. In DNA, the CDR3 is TGCGCCAGCAGCGCATTGCAGGGGGCGCACACTGAAGCTTTCTTT.

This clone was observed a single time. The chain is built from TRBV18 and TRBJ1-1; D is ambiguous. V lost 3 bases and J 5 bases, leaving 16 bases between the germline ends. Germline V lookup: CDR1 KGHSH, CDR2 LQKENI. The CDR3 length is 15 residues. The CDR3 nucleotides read TGTGCCAGCTCACCGGGCGGTGGGAGGCAGACTGAAGCTTTCTTT. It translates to CASSPGGGRQTEAFF.

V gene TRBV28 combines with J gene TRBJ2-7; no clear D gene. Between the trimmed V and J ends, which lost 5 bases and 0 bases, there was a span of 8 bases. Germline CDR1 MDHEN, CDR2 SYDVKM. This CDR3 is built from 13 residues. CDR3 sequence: CASSISDSYEQYF. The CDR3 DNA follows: TGTGCCAGCAGTATCAGTGACTCCTACGAGCAGTACTTC.

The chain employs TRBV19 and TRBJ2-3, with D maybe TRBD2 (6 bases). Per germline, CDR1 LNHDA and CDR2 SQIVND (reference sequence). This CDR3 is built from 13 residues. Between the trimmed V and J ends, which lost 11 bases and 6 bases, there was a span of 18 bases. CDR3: CAVGRGVWDTQYF. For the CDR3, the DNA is TGTGCCGTGGGGCGGGGAGTATGGGATACGCAGTATTTT.

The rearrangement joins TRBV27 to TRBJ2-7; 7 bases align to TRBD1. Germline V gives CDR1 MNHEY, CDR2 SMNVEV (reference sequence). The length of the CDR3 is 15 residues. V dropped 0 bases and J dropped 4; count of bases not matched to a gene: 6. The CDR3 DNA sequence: TGTGCCAGCAGTTTATCGGGCAGGGGGTTTTACGAGCAGTACTTC. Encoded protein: CASSLSGRGFYEQYF.

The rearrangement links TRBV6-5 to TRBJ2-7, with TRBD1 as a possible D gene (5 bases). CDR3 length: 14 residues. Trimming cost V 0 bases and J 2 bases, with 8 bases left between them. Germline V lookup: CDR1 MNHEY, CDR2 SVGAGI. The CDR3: CASSYSPGTYEQYF. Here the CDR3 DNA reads TGTGCCAGCAGTTACTCGCCAGGGACCTACGAGCAGTACTTC.

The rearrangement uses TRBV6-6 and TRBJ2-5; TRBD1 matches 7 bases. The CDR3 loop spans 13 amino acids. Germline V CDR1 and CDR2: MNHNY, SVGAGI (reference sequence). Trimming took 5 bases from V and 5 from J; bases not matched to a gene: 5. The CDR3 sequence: CASSQQGWETQYF. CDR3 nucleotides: TGTGCCAGCAGTCAACAGGGGTGGGAGACCCAGTACTTC.

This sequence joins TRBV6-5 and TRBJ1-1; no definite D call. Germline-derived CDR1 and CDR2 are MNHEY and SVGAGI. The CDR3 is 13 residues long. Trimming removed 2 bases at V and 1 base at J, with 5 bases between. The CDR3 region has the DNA TGTGCCAGCAGTTACGCAGGGAACACTGAAGCTTTCTTT. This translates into CASSYAGNTEAFF.

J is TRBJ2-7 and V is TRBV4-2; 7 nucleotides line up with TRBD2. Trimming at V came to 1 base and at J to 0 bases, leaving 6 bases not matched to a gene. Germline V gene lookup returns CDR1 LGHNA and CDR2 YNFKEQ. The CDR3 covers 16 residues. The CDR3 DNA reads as TGTGCCAGCAGCCAAGCCTTTCTAGCGGACTCCTACGAGCAGTACTTC. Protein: CASSQAFLADSYEQYF.

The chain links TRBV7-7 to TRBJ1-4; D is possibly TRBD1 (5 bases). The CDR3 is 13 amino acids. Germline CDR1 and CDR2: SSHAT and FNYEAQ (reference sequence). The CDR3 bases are TGTGCTAGCGCAGACAGACCTAATGAAAAACTGTTTTTT. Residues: CASADRPNEKLFF.

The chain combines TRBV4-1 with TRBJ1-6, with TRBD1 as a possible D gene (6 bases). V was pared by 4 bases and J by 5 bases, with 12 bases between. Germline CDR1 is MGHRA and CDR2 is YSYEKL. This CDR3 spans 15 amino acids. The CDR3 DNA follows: TGCGCCAGCAGCCTTCGGGACAACGATAATTCACCCCTCCACTTT. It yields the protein CASSLRDNDNSPLHF.

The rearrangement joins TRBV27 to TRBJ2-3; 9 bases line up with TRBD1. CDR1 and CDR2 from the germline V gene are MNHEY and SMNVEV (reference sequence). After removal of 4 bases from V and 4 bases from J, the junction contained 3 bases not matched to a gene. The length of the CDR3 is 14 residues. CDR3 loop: CASSSGQGPDTQYF. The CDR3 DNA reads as TGTGCCAGCAGTTCCGGACAGGGGCCAGATACGCAGTATTTT.

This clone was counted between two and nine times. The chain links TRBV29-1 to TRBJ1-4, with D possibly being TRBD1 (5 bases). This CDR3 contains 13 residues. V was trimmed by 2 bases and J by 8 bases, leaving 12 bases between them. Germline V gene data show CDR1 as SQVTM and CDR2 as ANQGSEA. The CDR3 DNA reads TGCAGCGTTGAATCAGGGCCAGGGGAAAAACTGTTTTTT. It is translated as CSVESGPGEKLFF.

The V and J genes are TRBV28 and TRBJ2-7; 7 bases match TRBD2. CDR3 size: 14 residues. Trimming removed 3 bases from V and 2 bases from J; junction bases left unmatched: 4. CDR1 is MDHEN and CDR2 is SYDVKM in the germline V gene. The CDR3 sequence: CASSFRGRAYEQYF. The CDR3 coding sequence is TGTGCCAGCAGTTTTCGCGGGAGAGCCTACGAGCAGTACTTC.

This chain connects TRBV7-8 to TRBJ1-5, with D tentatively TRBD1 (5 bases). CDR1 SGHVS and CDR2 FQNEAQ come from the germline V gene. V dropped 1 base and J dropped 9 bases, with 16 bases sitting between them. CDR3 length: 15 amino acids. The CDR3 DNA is TGTGCCAGCAGCTTAGGTGGGGCAGTTAATTGGCCCCAGCATTTT. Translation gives CASSLGGAVNWPQHF.

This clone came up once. The CDR3 region has the DNA TGTGCCAGCAGCCCAAGGACAGTCCGGGAGACCCAGTACTTC. This codes for CASSPRTVRETQYF. The gene calls are TRBV5-6 and TRBJ2-5, with D possibly being TRBD1 (6 bases). This CDR3 is 14 amino acids long. CDR1 SGHDT and CDR2 YYEEEE come from the germline V gene. Trimming stripped 4 bases from V and 5 bases from J, with 15 bases between.

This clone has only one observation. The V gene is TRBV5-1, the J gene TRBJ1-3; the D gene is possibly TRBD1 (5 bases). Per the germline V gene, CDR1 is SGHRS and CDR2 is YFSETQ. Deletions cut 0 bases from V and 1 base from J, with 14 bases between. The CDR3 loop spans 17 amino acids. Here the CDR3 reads CASSLGPTGSSGNTIYF. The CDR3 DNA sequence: TGCGCCAGCAGCTTGGGTCCCACAGGATCATCTGGAAACACCATATATTTT.

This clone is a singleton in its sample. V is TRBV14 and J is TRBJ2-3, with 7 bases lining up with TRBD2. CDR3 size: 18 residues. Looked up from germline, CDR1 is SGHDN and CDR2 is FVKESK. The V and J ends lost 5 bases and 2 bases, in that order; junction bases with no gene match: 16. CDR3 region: CASSSYTTSQVYTDTQYF. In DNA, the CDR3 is TGTGCCAGCAGCTCCTACACGACTAGCCAAGTTTACACAGATACGCAGTATTTT.

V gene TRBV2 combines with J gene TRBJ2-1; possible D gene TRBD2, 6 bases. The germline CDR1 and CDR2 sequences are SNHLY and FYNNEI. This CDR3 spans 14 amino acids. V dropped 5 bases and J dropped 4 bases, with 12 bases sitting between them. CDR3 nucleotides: TGTGCCAGCAGTACCGGGACTGGTTACAATGAGCAGTTCTTC. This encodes CASSTGTGYNEQFF.